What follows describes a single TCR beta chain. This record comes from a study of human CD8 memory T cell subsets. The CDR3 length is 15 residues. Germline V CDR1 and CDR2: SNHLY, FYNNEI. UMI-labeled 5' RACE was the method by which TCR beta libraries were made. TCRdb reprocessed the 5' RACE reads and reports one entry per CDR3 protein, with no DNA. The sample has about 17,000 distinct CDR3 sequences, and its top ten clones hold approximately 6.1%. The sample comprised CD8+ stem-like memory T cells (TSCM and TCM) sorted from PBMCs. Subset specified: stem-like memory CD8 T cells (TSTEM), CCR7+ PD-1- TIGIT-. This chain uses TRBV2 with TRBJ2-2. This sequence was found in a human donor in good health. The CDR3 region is CASTVSRANTGELFF.